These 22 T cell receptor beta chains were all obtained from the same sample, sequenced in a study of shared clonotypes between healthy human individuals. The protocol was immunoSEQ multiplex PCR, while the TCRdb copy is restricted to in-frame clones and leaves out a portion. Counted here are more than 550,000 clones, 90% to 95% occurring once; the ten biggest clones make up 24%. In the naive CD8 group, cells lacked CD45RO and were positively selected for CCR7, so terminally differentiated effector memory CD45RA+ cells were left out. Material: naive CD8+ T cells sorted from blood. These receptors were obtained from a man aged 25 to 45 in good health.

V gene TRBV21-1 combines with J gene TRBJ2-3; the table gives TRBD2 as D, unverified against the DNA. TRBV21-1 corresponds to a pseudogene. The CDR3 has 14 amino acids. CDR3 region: CASSNSGRTDTQYF. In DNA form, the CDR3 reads TGTGCCAGCAGCAATAGCGGGAGAACAGATACGCAGTATTTT.

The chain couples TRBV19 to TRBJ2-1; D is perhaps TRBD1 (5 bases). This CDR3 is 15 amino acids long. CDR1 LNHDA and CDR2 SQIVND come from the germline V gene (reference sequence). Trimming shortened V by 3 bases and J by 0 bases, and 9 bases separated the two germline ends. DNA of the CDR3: TGTGCCAGTAGTATGTCCGACAGCTCCTACAATGAGCAGTTCTTC. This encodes CASSMSDSSYNEQFF.

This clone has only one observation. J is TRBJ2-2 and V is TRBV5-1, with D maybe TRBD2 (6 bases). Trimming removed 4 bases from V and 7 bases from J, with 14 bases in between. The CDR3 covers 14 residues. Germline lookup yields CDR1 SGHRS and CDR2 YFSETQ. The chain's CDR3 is CASSPLGLSGELFF. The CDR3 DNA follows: TGCGCCAGCAGCCCTCTGGGACTGAGCGGGGAGCTGTTTTTT.

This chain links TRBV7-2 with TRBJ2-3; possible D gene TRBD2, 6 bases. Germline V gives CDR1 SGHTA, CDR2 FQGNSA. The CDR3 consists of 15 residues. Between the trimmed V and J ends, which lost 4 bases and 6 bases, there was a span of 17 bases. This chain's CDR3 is CASSSGGQGVDTQYF. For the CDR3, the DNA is TGTGCCAGCAGCTCCGGAGGGCAGGGAGTCGATACGCAGTATTTT.

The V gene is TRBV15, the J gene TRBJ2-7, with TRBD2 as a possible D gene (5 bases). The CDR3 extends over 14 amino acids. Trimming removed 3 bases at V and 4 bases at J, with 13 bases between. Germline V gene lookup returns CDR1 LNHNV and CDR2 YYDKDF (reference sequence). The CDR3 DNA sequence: TGTGCCACCAGCAGCCCGGGATCTGGGTACGAGCAGTACTTC. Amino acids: CATSSPGSGYEQYF.

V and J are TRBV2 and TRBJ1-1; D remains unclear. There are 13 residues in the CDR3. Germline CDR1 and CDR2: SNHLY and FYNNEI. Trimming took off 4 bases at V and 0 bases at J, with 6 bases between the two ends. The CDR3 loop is CASSGALNTEAFF. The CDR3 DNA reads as TGTGCCAGCAGTGGGGCCCTGAACACTGAAGCTTTCTTT.

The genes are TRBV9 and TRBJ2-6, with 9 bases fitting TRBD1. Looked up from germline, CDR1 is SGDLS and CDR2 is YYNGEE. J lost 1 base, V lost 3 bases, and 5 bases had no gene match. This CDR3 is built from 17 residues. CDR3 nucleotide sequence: TGTGCCAGCAGCGCCCCGGACAGGGGTTCTGGGGCCAACGTCCTGACTTTC. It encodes CASSAPDRGSGANVLTF.

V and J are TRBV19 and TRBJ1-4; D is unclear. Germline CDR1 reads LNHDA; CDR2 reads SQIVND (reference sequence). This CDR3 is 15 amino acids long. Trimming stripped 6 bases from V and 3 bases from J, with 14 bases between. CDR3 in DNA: TGTGCCAGTAGCCCCGGGAGGTCCTCTAATGAAAAACTGTTTTTT. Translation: CASSPGRSSNEKLFF.

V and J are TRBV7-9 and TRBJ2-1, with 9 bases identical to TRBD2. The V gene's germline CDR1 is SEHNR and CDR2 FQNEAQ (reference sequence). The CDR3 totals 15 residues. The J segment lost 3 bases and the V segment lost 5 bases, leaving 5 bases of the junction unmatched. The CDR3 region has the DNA TGTGCCAGCAGCAGCGGGAGGAACATCTACAATGAGCAGTTCTTC. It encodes CASSSGRNIYNEQFF.

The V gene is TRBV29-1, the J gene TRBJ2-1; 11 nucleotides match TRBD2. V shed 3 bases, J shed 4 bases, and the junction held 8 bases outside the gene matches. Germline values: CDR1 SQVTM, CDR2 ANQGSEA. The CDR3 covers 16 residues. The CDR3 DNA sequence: TGCAGCGTTGATCAGGCTAGCGGGAGGTGGTACAATGAGCAGTTCTTC. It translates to CSVDQASGRWYNEQFF.

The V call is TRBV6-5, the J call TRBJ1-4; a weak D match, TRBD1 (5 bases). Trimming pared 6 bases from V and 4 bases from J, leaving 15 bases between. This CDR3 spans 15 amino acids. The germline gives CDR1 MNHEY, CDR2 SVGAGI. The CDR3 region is CASSYGTMVNEKLFF. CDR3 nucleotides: TGTGCCAGCAGCTATGGGACGATGGTTAATGAAAAACTGTTTTTT.

The CDR3 sequence: CASSPATGSTDTQYF. The CDR3 DNA sequence: TGTGCCAGTAGTCCAGCGACAGGGAGCACAGATACGCAGTATTTT. The genes are TRBV19 and TRBJ2-3; 7 positions agree with TRBD1. The germline CDR1 and CDR2 sequences are LNHDA and SQIVND (reference sequence). Unmatched junction bases numbered 5, after V lost 5 bases and J lost 0 bases. CDR3 length: 15 residues. The full variable domain, its missing parts supplied by reference TRBV19 and TRBJ2-3, is DGGITQSPKYLFRKEGQNVTLSCEQNLNHDAMYWYRQDPGQGLRLIYYSQIVNDFQKGDIAEGYSVSREKKESFPLTVTSAQKNPTAFYLCASSPATGSTDTQYFGPGTRLTVL.

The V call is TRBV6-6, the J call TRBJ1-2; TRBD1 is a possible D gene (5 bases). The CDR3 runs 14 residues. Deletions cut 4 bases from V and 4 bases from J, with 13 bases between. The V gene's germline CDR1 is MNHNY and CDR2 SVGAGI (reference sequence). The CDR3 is CASSSGTLTYGYTF. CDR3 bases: TGTGCCAGCAGTTCCGGGACTTTGACCTATGGCTACACCTTC.

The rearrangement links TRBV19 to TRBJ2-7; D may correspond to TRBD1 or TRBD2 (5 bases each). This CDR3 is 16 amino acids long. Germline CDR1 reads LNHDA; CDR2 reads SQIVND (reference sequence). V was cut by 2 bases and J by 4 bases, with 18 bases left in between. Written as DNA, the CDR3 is TGTGCCAGTAGTATATTACGAGGGACCGGGATATACGAGCAGTACTTC. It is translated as CASSILRGTGIYEQYF.

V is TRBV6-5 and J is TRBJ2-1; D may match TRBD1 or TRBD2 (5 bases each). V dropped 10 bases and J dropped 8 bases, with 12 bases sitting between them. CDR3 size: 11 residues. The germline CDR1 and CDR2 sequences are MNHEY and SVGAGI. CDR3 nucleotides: TGTGCCACCACGAGGGGCGATGAGCAGTTCTTC. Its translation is CATTRGDEQFF.

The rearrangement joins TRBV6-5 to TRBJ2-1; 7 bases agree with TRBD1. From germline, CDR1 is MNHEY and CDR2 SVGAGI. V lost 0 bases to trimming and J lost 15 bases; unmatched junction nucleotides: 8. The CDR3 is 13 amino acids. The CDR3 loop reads CASSYSIQGETFF. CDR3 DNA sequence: TGTGCCAGCAGTTACTCGATCCAGGGGGAAACGTTCTTC.

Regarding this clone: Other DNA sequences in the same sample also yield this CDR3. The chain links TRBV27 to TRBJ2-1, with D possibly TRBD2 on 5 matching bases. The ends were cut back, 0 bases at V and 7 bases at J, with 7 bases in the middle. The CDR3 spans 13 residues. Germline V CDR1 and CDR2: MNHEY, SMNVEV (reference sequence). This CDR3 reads CASSLSRANEQFF. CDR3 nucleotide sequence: TGTGCCAGCAGTTTATCGCGGGCAAATGAGCAGTTCTTC.

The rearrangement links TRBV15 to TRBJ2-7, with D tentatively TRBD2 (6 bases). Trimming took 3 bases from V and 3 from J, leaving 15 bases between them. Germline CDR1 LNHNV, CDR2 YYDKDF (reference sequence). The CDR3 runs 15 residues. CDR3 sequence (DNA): TGTGCCACCAGCAGGCGGTCCGGGGGATACTACGAGCAGTACTTC. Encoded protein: CATSRRSGGYYEQYF.

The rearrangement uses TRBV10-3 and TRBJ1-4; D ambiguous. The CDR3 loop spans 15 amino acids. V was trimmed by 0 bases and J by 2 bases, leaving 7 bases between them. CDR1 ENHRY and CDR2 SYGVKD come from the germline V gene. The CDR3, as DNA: TGTGCCATCAGTGAGTCCATAGGGACTAATGAAAAACTGTTTTTT. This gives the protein CAISESIGTNEKLFF.

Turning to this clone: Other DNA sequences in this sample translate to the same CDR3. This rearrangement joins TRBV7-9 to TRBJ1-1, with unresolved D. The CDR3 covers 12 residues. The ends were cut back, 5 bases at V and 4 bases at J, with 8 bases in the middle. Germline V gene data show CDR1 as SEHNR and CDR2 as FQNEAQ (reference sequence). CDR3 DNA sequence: TGTGCCAGCAGCCTAACGGGCACTGAAGCTTTCTTT. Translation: CASSLTGTEAFF.

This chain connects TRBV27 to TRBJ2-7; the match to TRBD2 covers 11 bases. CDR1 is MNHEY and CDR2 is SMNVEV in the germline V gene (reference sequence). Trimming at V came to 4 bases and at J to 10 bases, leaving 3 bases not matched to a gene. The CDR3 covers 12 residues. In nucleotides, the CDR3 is TGTGCCAGCAGTTATAGCGGGAGGGAACAGTACTTC. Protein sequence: CASSYSGREQYF.

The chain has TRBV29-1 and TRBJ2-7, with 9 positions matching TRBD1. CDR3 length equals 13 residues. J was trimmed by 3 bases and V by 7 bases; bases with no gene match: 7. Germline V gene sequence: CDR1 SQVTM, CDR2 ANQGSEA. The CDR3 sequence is CSGRAGQGYEQYF. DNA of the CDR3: TGCAGCGGAAGGGCGGGACAGGGCTACGAGCAGTACTTC.